This T cell receptor (beta chain) was retrieved from a study of CD8 T cells in Susac syndrome. Between the trimmed V and J ends, which lost 4 bases and 2 bases, there was a span of 9 bases. This CDR3 region has 13 residues. The germline V gene encodes CDR1 MGHRA and CDR2 YSYEKL. As concerns this clonotype: Its antigen is still unknown.

The authors reverse transcribed about 0.5 to 1 ug RNA with random hexamers. TCRdb fed the immunoSEQ multiplex PCR reads into MiXCR, producing one record per CDR3 protein. The table shows about 430,000 distinct CDR3 sequences, with approximately 85% occurring only once. The study's findings and limits: The study conceded that relatively few individuals underwent its TCR sequencing and HLA analysis.

This rearrangement joins TRBV4-1 to TRBJ2-7, with D uncertain. The sequencing input was CD8+ T cells from PBMCs. The source of this sequence is a human donor with multiple sclerosis. This CDR3 reads CASSLWETYEQYF. DNA of the CDR3: TGCGCCAGCAGCCTTTGGGAAACCTACGAGCAGTACTTC.